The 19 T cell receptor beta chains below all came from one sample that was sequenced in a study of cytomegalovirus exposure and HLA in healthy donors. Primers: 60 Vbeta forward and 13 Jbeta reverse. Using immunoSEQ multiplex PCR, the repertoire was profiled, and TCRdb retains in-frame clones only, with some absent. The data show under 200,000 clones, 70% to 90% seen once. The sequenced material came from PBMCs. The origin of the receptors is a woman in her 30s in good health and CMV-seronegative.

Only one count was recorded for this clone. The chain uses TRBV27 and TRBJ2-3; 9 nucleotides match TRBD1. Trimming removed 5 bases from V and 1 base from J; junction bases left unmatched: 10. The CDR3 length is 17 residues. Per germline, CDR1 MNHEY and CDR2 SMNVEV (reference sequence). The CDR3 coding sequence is TGTGCCAGCAGTAACCCCCGGACAGGGGCCGGCACAGATACGCAGTATTTT. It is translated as CASSNPRTGAGTDTQYF.

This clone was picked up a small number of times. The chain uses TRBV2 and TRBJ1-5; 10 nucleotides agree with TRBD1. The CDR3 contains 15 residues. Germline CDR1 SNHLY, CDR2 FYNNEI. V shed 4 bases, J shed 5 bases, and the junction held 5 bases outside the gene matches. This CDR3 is CASSGTGGGDQPQHF. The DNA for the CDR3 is TGTGCCAGCAGTGGGACAGGGGGAGGGGATCAGCCCCAGCATTTT.

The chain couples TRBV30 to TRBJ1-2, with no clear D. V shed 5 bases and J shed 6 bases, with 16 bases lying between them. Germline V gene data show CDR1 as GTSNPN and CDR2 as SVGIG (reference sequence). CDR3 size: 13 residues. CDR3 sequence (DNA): TGTGCCTGGGGCGGTGCAAGCAACGATGGCTACACCTTC. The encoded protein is CAWGGASNDGYTF.

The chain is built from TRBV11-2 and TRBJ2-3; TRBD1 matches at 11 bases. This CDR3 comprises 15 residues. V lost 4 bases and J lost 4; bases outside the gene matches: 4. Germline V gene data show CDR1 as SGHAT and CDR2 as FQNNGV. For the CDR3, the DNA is TGTGCCAGCAGCTCTGGACAGGGGGCTGCAGATACGCAGTATTTT. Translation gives CASSSGQGAADTQYF. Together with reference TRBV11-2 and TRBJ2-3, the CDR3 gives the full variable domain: EAGVAQSPRYKIIEKRQSVAFWCNPISGHATLYWYQQILGQGPKLLIQFQNNGVVDDSQLPKDRFSAERLKGVDSTLKIQPAKLEDSAVYLCASSSGQGAADTQYFGPGTRLTVL.

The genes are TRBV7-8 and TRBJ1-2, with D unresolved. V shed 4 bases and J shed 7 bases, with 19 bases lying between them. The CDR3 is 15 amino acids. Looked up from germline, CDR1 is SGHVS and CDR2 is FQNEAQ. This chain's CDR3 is CASSSTTGSSPGYTF. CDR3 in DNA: TGTGCCAGCAGCTCAACTACCGGGAGCTCGCCTGGCTACACCTTC.

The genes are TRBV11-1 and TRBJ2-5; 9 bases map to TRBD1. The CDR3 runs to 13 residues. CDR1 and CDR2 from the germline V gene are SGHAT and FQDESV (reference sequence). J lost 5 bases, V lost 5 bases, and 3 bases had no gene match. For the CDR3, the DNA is TGTGCCAGCAGCCGGGACAGGGAGGAGACCCAGTACTTC. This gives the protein CASSRDREETQYF.

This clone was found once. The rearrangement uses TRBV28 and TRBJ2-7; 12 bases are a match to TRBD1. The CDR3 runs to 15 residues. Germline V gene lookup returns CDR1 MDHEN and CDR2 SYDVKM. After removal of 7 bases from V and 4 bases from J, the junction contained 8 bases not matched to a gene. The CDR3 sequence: CASIMGQGAGYEQYF. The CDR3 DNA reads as TGTGCCAGCATTATGGGACAGGGGGCCGGGTACGAGCAGTACTTC.

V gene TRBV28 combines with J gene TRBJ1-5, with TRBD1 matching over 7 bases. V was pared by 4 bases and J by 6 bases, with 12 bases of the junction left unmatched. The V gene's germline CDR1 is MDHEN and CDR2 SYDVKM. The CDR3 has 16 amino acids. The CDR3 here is CASSSRTAGGSQPQHF. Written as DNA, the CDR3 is TGTGCCAGCAGTTCCCGGACCGCAGGGGGTAGTCAGCCCCAGCATTTT.

The DNA for the CDR3 is TGTGCCAGCAGCCCTTCCGAGGGTCAGCCCCAGCATTTT. Amino acid sequence: CASSPSEGQPQHF. The chain has TRBV4-2 and TRBJ1-5; D ambiguous. The germline V gene encodes CDR1 LGHNA and CDR2 YNFKEQ. The CDR3 has 13 residues. The V and J ends lost 4 bases and 6 bases respectively, with 10 bases between them.

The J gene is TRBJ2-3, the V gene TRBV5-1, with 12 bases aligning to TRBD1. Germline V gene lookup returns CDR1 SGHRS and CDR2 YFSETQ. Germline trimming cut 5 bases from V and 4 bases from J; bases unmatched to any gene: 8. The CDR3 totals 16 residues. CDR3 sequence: CASSYIGTGGADTQYF. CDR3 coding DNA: TGCGCCAGCAGTTACATAGGGACAGGGGGCGCAGATACGCAGTATTTT.

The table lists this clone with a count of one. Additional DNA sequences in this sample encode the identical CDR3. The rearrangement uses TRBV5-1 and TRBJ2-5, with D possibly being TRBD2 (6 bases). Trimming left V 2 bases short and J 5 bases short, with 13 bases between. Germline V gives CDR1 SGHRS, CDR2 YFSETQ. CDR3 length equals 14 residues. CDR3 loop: CASSLTGGPETQYF. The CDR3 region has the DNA TGCGCCAGCAGCTTAACAGGAGGGCCGGAGACCCAGTACTTC.

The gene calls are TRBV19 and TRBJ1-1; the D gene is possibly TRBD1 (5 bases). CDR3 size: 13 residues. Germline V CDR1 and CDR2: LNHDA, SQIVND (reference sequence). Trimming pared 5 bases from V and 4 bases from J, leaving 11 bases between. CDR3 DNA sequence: TGTGCCAGTAGTCAGGGCCGGTTCACTGAAGCTTTCTTT. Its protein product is CASSQGRFTEAFF.

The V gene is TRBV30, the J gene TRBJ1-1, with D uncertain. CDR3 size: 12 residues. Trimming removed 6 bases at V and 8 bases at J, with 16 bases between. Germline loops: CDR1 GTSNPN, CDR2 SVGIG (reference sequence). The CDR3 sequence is CACLSSGTEAFF. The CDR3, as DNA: TGTGCCTGCCTCAGTTCGGGAACGGAAGCTTTCTTT.

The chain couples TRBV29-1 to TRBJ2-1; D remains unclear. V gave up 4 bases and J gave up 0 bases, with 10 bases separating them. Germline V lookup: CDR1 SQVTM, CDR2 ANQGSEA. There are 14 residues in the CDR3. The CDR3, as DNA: TGCAGCGTTGTTCTGCGGAGCTCCTACAATGAGCAGTTCTTC. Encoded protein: CSVVLRSSYNEQFF.

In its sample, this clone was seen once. This chain's CDR3 is CASRDRGPDTQYF. The CDR3 nucleotides read TGTGCCAGTAGGGACAGGGGACCAGATACGCAGTATTTT. J is TRBJ2-3 and V is TRBV19; 9 bases are a match to TRBD1. This CDR3 spans 13 amino acids. Germline V gene lookup returns CDR1 LNHDA and CDR2 SQIVND (reference sequence). V lost 6 bases, J lost 4 bases, and 2 bases stayed unmatched.

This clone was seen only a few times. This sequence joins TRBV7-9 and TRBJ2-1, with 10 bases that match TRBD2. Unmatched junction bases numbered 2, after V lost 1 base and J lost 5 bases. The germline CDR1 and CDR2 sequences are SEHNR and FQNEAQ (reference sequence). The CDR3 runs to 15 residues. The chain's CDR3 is CASSLDLAGDNEQFF. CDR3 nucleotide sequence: TGTGCCAGCAGCTTAGATCTAGCGGGAGACAATGAGCAGTTCTTC.

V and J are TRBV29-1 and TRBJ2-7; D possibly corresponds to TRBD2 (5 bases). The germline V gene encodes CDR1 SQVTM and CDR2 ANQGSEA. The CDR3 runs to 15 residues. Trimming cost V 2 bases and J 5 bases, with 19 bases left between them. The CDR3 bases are TGCAGCGTTGAAATTCCCGGACTGGACTTAGACGAGCAGTACTTC. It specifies CSVEIPGLDLDEQYF.

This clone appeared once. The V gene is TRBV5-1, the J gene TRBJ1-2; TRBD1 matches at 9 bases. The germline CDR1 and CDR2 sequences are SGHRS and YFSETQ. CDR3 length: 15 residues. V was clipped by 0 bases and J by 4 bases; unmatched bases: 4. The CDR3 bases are TGCGCCAGCAGCTTGGTCGGGACAGGGACCTATGGCTACACCTTC. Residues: CASSLVGTGTYGYTF.

The chain's CDR3 is CASSQDSAGDSNQPQHF. Here the CDR3 DNA reads TGTGCCAGCAGCCAAGATTCGGCGGGGGATAGCAATCAGCCCCAGCATTTT. The chain couples TRBV4-2 to TRBJ1-5; perhaps TRBD1 as D (5 bases). Trimming stripped 0 bases from V and 0 bases from J, with 12 bases between. Per the germline V gene, CDR1 is LGHNA and CDR2 is YNFKEQ. The CDR3 extends over 17 amino acids.